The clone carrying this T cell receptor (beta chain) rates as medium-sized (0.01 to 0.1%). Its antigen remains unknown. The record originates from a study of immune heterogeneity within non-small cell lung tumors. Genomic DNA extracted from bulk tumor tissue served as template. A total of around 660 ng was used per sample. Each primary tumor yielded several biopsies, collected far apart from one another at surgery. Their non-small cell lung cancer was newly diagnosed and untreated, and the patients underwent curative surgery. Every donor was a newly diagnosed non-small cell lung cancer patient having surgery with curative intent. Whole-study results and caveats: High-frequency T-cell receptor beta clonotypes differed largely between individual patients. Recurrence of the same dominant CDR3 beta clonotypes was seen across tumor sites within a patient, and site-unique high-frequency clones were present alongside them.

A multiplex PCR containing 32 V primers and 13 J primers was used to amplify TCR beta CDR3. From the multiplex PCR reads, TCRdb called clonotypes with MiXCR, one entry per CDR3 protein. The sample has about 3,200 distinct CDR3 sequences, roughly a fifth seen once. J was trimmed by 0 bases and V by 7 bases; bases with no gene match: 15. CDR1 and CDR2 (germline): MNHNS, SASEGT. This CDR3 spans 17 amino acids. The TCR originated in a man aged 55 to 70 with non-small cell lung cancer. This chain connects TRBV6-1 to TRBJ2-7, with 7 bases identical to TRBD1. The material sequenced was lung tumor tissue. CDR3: CASIDRARSHSSYEQYF. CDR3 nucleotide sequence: TGTGCCAGCATCGACAGGGCCCGATCGCACAGCTCCTACGAGCAGTACTTC.